This T cell receptor (beta chain) came from a study of T cell repertoires in cytomegalovirus infection. Germline V gene lookup returns CDR1 SEHNR and CDR2 FQNEAQ (reference sequence). V was trimmed by 2 bases and J by 12 bases, leaving 20 bases between them. CDR3 length equals 15 residues. In its sample, this clonotype was seen once. Its antigen is undetermined. One entry per CDR3 protein results from TCRdb running MiXCR on the reads. The repertoire consists of approximately 990,000 distinct CDR3 sequences, with 30% to 40% occurring once and the leading ten covering over 12%. The source material was cultured CD8+ T cells from PBMCs, sampled from culture after CMV antigen stimulation. The receptor was isolated from a human donor in good health (CMV status not recorded). Some clones in this sample may be carry-over from other donors' samples. V gene TRBV7-9 combines with J gene TRBJ2-1; no firm D call. The CDR3 DNA follows: TGTGCCAGCAGCTTACCTCGATCGTCTTACGGTTGGCAGTTCTTC. Its translation: CASSLPRSSYGWQFF.